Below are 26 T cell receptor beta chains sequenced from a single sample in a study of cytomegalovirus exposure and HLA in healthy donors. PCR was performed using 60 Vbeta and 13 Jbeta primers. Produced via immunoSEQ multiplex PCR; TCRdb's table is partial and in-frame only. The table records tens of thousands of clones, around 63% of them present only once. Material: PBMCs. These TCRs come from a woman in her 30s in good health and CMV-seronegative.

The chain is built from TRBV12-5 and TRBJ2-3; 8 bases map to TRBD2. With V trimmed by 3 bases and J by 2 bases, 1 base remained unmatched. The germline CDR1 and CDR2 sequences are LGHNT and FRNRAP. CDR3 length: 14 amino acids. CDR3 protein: CASGFGGATDTQYF. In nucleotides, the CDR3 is TGTGCTAGTGGTTTCGGGGGGGCCACAGATACGCAGTATTTT. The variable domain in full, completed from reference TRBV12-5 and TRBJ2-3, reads DARVTQTPRHKVTEMGQEVTMRCQPILGHNTVFWYRQTMMQGLELLAYFRNRAPLDDSGMPKDRFSAEMPDATLATLKIQPSEPRDSAVYFCASGFGGATDTQYFGPGTRLTVL.

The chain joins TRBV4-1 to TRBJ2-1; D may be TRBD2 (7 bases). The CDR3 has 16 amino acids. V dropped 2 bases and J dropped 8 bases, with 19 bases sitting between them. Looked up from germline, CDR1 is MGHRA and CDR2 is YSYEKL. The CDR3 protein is CASSQSGGGPFDEQFF. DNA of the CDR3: TGCGCCAGCAGCCAATCTGGGGGGGGCCCTTTCGATGAGCAGTTCTTC.

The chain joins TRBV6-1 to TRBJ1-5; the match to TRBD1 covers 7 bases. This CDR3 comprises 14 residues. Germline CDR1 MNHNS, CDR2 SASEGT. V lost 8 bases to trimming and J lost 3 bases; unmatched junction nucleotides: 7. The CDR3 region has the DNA TGTGCCAGCCAGGACAGGAGGTACAATCAGCCCCAGCATTTT. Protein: CASQDRRYNQPQHF.

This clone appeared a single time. Here the CDR3 reads CASSFTGGAYGYTF. Here the CDR3 DNA reads TGTGCCAGCAGCTTTACGGGGGGCGCCTATGGCTACACCTTC. The rearrangement joins TRBV7-2 to TRBJ1-2, with D maybe TRBD1 (6 bases). This CDR3 has 14 amino acids. Germline values: CDR1 SGHTA, CDR2 FQGNSA. Trimming cost V 3 bases and J 4 bases, with 12 bases left between them.

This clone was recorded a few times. CDR3 sequence: CASSKGGTGQGGSPLHF. The CDR3 coding sequence is TGCGCCAGCAGCAAGGGAGGGACAGGACAGGGAGGATCACCCCTCCACTTT. The V gene is TRBV5-1, the J gene TRBJ1-6; TRBD1 matches at 8 bases. J was trimmed by 10 bases and V by 4 bases; bases with no gene match: 16. This CDR3 contains 17 residues. Germline V gene lookup returns CDR1 SGHRS and CDR2 YFSETQ.

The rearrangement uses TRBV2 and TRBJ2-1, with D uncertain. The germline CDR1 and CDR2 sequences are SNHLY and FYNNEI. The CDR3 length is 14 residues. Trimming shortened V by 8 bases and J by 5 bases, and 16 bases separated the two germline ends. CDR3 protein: CASCPLGRHNEQFF. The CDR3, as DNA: TGTGCCAGCTGCCCCCTAGGCCGTCACAATGAGCAGTTCTTC.

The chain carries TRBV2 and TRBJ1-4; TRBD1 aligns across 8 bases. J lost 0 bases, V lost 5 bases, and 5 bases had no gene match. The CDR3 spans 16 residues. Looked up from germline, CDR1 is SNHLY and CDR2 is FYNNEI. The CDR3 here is CASSRDRSSTNEKLFF. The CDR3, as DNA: TGTGCCAGCAGTCGGGACAGGAGCTCAACTAATGAAAAACTGTTTTTT.

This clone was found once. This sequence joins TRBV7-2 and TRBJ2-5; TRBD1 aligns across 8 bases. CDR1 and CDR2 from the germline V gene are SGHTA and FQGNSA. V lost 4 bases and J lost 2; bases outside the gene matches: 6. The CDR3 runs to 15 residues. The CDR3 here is CASSSPTGGQETQYF. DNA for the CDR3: TGTGCCAGCAGCTCGCCCACAGGGGGACAAGAGACCCAGTACTTC.

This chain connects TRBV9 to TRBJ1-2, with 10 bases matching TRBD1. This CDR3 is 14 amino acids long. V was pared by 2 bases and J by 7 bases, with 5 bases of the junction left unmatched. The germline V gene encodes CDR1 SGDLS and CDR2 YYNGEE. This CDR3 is CASSVGTGVGGYTF. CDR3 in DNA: TGTGCCAGCAGCGTGGGGACAGGGGTGGGTGGCTACACCTTC.

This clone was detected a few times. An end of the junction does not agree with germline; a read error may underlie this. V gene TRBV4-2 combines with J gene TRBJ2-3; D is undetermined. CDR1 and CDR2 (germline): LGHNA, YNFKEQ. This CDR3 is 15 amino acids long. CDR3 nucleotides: TGTGCCAGCAGCCAAGATGACCGTAGCACGGATACGCAGTATTTT. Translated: CASSQDDRSTDTQYF.

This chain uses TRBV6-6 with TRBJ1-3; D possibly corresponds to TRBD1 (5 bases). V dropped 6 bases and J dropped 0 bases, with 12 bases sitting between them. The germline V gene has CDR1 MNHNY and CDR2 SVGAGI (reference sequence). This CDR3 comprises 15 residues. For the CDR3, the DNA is TGTGCCAGCAGGCCCCCGACAGACTCTGGAAACACCATATATTTT. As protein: CASRPPTDSGNTIYF.

DNA for the CDR3: TGTGCCAGCAGTTCCGGACAGGGAAATGGCTACACCTTC. Translation gives CASSSGQGNGYTF. The gene calls are TRBV6-1 and TRBJ1-2; TRBD1 matches 8 bases. This CDR3 contains 13 residues. Germline CDR1 MNHNS, CDR2 SASEGT. V lost 5 bases to trimming and J lost 6 bases; unmatched junction nucleotides: 5.

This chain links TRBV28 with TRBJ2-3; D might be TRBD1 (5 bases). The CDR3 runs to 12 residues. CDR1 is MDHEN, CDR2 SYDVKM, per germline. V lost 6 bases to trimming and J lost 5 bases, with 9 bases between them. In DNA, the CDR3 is TGTGCCAGCAGGTCAACAGGAGATACGCAGTATTTT. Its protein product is CASRSTGDTQYF.

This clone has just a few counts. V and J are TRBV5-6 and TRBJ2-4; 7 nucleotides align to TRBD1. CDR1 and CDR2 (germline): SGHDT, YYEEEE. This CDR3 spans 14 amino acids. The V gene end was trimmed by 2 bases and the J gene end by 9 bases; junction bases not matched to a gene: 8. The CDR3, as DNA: TGTGCCAGCAGCTTTTTAACAGGGGATAGCATTCAGTACTTC. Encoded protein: CASSFLTGDSIQYF.

CDR3 sequence (DNA): TGTGCCAGCAGCTTAGTTGGTAGCGGGGGGTACAACAATGAGCAGTTCTTC. It translates to CASSLVGSGGYNNEQFF. This chain joins TRBV7-2 and TRBJ2-1; 10 bases agree with TRBD2. Losses at the gene ends were 1 base for V and 5 bases for J; bases not matched to a gene: 8. Germline CDR1 SGHTA, CDR2 FQGNSA. The CDR3 length is 17 residues.

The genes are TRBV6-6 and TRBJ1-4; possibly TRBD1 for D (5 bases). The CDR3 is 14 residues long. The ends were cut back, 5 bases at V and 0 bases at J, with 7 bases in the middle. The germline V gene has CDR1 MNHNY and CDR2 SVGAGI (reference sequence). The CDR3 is CASSRTTTNEKLFF. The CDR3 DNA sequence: TGTGCCAGCAGTAGGACAACAACTAATGAAAAACTGTTTTTT.

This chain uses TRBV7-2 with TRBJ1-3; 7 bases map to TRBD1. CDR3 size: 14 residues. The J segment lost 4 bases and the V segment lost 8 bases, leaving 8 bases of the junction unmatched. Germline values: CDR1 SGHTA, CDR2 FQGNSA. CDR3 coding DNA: TGTGCCAGCGAAACAGGGGCGGCGGGAAACACCATATATTTT. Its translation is CASETGAAGNTIYF.

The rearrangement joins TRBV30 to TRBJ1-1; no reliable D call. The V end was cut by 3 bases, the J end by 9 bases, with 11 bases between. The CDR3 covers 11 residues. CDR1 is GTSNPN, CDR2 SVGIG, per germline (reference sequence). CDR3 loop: CAWSGLRKAFF. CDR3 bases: TGTGCCTGGAGCGGACTCAGGAAAGCTTTCTTT.

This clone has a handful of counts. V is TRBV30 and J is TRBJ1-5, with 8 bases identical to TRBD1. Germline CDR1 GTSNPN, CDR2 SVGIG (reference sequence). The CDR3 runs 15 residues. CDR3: CAVDGAGGFNQPQHF. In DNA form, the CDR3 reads TGTGCGGTGGACGGGGCAGGGGGCTTCAATCAGCCCCAGCATTTT.

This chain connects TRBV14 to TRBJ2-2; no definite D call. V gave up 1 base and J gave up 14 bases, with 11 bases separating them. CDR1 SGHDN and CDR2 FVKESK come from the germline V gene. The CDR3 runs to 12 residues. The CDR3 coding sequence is TGTGCCAGCAGCCAAGGTGGCCCCGTACTGTTTTTT. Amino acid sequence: CASSQGGPVLFF.

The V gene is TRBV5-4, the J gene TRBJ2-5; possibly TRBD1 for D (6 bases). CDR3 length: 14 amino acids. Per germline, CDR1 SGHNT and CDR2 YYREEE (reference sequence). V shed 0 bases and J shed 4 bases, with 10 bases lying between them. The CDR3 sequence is CASSLVGGGETQYF. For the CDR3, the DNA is TGTGCCAGCAGCTTGGTAGGGGGTGGAGAGACCCAGTACTTC. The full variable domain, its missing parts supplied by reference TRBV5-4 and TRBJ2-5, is ETGVTQSPTHLIKTRGQQVTLRCSSQSGHNTVSWYQQALGQGPQFIFQYYREEENGRGNFPPRFSGLQFPNYSSELNVNALELDDSALYLCASSLVGGGETQYFGPGTRLLVL.

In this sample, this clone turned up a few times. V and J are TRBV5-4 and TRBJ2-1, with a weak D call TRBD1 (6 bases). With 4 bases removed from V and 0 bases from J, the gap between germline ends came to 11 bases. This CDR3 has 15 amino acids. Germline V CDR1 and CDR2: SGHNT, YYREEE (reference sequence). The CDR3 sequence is CASSPDSSSYNEQFF. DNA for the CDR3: TGTGCCAGCAGCCCGGACAGTAGCTCCTACAATGAGCAGTTCTTC.

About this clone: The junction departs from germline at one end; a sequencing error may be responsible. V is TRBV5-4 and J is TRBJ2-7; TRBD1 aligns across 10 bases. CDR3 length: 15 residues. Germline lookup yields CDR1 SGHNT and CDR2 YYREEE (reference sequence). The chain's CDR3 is CASSQGGTGVYEQYF. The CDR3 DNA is TGCGCCAGCAGCCAAGGTGGGACAGGGGTCTACGAGCAGTACTTC.

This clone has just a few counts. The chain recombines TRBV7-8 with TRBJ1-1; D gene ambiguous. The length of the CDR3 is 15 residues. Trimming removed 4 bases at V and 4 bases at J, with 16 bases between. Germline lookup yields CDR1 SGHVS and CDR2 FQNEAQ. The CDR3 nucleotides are TGTGCCAGCAGCTCCTATCGGGGTACGGGCACTGAAGCTTTCTTT. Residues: CASSSYRGTGTEAFF.

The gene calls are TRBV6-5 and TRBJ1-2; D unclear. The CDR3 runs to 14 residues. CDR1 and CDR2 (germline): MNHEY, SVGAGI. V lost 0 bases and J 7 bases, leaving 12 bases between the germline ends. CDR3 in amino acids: CASSYSTGLGGYTF. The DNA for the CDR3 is TGTGCCAGCAGTTACTCGACTGGGTTAGGTGGCTACACCTTC.

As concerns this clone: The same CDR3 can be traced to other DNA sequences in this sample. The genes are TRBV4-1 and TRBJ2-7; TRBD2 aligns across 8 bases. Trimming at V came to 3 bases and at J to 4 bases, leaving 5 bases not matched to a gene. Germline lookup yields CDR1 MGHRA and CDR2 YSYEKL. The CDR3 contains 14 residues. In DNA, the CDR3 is TGCGCCAGCAGCCAGGGAGCGGGGGATTACGAGCAGTACTTC. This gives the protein CASSQGAGDYEQYF.